This T cell receptor (beta chain) was retrieved from a study of identifying expanded T cells in peripheral blood. Study-level results: Variance in clone template counts between approximately 2-week samples significantly increased with total template count across all healthy donors.

No infections or other immune events were documented during collection. Data came from immunoSEQ multiplex PCR; TCRdb stores just in-frame clones and leaves some out. The sample holds around 76,000 clones, roughly 88% seen once. Germline V lookup: CDR1 SGHTA, CDR2 FQGNSA. The CDR3 is made up of 15 amino acids. V lost 5 bases, J lost 4 bases, and 14 bases lay in between. On this clone itself: The antigen remains undetermined.

This receptor was taken from a person between 18 and 75 years old in good health. The rearrangement uses TRBV7-2 and TRBJ2-2; a weak D match, TRBD1 (5 bases). Specimen: blood. The CDR3 DNA is TGTGCCAGCAGCACAACCAACAGGATCACCGGGGAGCTGTTTTTT. Encoded protein: CASSTTNRITGELFF.